Listed below are T cell receptor beta chains from one sample, sequenced in a study of shared clonotypes between healthy human individuals. Repertoires were generated with immunoSEQ multiplex PCR, while TCRdb's copy carries only in-frame clones and drops some. Among 950,000 to 1,200,000 clones listed, roughly 80% were seen once. Sequenced input: memory CD4+ T cells from PBMCs. The origin of the receptors is a man aged 18-30 years in good health. Some clones in this sample may be carry-over from other donors' samples. The CDR3 runs from the conserved cysteine through the conserved F or W. D genes are given only for firm matches.

v_call,d_call,cdr3_aa
TRBV5-1,.,CASSLNAYSYEQYF
TRBV6-1,.,CASARDNYEQYF
TRBV29-1,TRBD2,CSVRGLAGNTGELFF
TRBV28,TRBD1,CASMSPGTASSYNEQFF
TRBV6-5,.,CASSSWLSQETQYF
TRBV7-3,.,CASSLSDSGPYEQYF
TRBV5-1,.,CASSLTGAVQETQYF
TRBV7-9,.,CASSPLTVSSYEQYF
TRBV18,TRBD2,CASSPTSGFSYNEQFF
TRBV28,.,CASSSAAGGNQPQHF
TRBV5-4,.,CASSLVIYGAGYTF
TRBV15,TRBD1,CATSTGGGSSEKLFF
TRBV4-1,.,CASSQDGGNADTQYF
TRBV18,.,CASSPSGSGASWGETQYF
TRBV6-1,TRBD1,CASARGLENQPQHF
TRBV15,.,CATSRDRFEETQYF
TRBV7-3,.,CASSLDKGPGREQFF
TRBV27,TRBD1,CASRPRPSWTGSNYGYTF
TRBV7-2,.,CASSRGSDTQYF
TRBV28,.,CASSPGRMKPQHF
TRBV28,.,CASSPTGALDYEQYF
TRBV27,.,CASSLNSMNTEAFF
TRBV5-1,TRBD1,CASTQTGASIQYF
TRBV2,.,CASRTGYGYTF
TRBV7-9,TRBD2,CASTTGLTSGGDNEQFF
TRBV28,.,CASIPSSNQPQHF
TRBV2,TRBD1,CASSEQGALYEQYF
TRBV30,TRBD2,CAWSVVGGPGFF